One sample yielded the 7 T cell receptor beta chains listed below, sequenced in a study of blood T cell repertoires in COVID-19. The assay was immunoSEQ multiplex PCR, and TCRdb's table has in-frame clones only and misses some. The repertoire includes about 210,000 clones, more than 75% of them detected once, and approximately 5% sits in the top ten. The sample taken for sequencing was peripheral blood. Every receptor here comes from a woman of 80 years or more with acute or convalescent COVID-19.

This clone was detected a few times. This chain uses TRBV20-1 with TRBJ1-4; possible D gene TRBD1, 5 bases. The germline gives CDR1 DFQATT, CDR2 SNEGSKA (reference sequence). V dropped 3 bases and J dropped 8 bases, with 13 bases sitting between them. The CDR3 loop spans 13 amino acids. The CDR3 here is CSASGQGGEKLFF. DNA of the CDR3: TGCAGTGCTAGTGGGCAGGGAGGCGAAAAACTGTTTTTT.

CDR3 DNA: TGTGCCAGTAACCGCGGACAGGGACCCATTTACGAGCAGTACTTC. Its translation: CASNRGQGPIYEQYF. V gene TRBV19 combines with J gene TRBJ2-7; TRBD1 aligns across 8 bases. This CDR3 is built from 15 residues. J lost 4 bases, V lost 7 bases, and 12 bases had no gene match. Germline CDR1 LNHDA, CDR2 SQIVND (reference sequence).

This clone showed up just a few times. The DNA of the CDR3 is TGTGCCAGCAGTCCACCGGGACAGGGAGGAGGAAATCAGCCCCAGCATTTT. Amino acid sequence: CASSPPGQGGGNQPQHF. This chain uses TRBV6-6 with TRBJ1-5, with 9 bases that match TRBD1. The CDR3 length is 17 residues. With V trimmed by 5 bases and J by 4 bases, 12 bases remained unmatched. CDR1 is MNHNY and CDR2 is SVGAGI in the germline V gene (reference sequence).

This clone was counted only a few times. This sequence joins TRBV5-1 and TRBJ2-1; 13 bases fit TRBD2. The V gene end was trimmed by 4 bases and the J gene end by 5 bases; junction bases not matched to a gene: 6. The germline V gene encodes CDR1 SGHRS and CDR2 YFSETQ. The CDR3 has 16 amino acids. The CDR3 DNA follows: TGCGCCAGCAGCACCGGACTAGCGGGAGTAGACAATGAGCAGTTCTTC. It translates to CASSTGLAGVDNEQFF.

This chain uses TRBV5-1 with TRBJ2-5; 7 bases are a match to TRBD2. V lost 0 bases and J lost 4; bases outside the gene matches: 6. Germline V gene lookup returns CDR1 SGHRS and CDR2 YFSETQ. This CDR3 is built from 15 residues. The CDR3 protein is CASSLGAGEGETQYF. In DNA, the CDR3 is TGCGCCAGCAGCTTGGGGGCGGGAGAAGGAGAGACCCAGTACTTC.

CDR3: CASSGRTGGLGANVLTF. The CDR3 bases are TGTGCCAGCAGTGGGAGGACAGGGGGCCTTGGGGCCAACGTCCTGACTTTC. The J gene is TRBJ2-6, the V gene TRBV25-1; 11 bases fit TRBD1. V shed 4 bases and J 3 bases; nucleotides not matched to a gene: 5. The CDR3 runs to 17 residues. Germline CDR1 reads MGHDK; CDR2 reads SYGVNS.

J is TRBJ1-3 and V is TRBV6-1; D is unclear. The CDR3 extends over 14 amino acids. Germline V gene lookup returns CDR1 MNHNS and CDR2 SASEGT. V lost 2 bases to trimming and J lost 4 bases, with 9 bases between them. The chain's CDR3 is CASSENTIGNTIYF. The CDR3 DNA is TGTGCCAGCAGTGAAAACACTATAGGAAACACCATATATTTT.